This T cell receptor (beta chain) comes out of a study of T cells in Graves' hyperthyroidism and ophthalmopathy. Study conclusions and caveats: Clonotypes that were expanded in thyroid above 0.001 mostly appeared in blood too. Ophthalmopathy was told apart from stable hyperthyroidism by a 13 V-J model.

From RNA transcripts, TCR beta CDR3 regions were amplified. A first-round RT-PCR of the TCR CDR3 used the HTBI primer set. TCRdb processed the multiplex PCR reads anew with MiXCR; each CDR3 protein has one entry. This sample has a few hundred thousand distinct CDR3 sequences, with 15% to 17% found just once. Notes on this clonotype: No antigen is known for it.

Patients were excluded because of uncontrolled infection, other autoimmune disease, pregnancy or lactation. Every diagnosis used clinical symptoms, serum thyroxine and TRAb, thyroid ultrasound and orbital computed tomography. The sequenced material came from blood. The TCR sequence derives from a woman between 18 and 29 years old with Graves' hyperthyroidism.

CDR3 in DNA: TGTGCCAGCAGCTTAGTTGGCGCGGGGGCCCAAGAGACCCAGTACTTC. Protein: CASSLVGAGAQETQYF. V gene TRBV7-2 combines with J gene TRBJ2-5; possibly TRBD2 for D (7 bases). Trimming shortened V by 1 base and J by 1 base, and 13 bases separated the two germline ends. Germline V lookup: CDR1 SGHTA, CDR2 FQGNSA. The CDR3 covers 16 residues.